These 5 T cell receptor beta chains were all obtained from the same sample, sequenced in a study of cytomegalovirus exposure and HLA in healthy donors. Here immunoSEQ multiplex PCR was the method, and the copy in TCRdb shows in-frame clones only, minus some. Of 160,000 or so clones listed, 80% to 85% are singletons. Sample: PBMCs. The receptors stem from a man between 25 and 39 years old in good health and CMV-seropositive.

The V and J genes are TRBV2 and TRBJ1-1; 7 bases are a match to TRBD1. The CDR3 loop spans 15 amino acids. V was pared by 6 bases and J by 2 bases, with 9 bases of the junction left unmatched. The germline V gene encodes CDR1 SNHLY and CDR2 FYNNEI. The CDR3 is CASSYERTGNTEAFF. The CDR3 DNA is TGTGCCAGCAGCTACGAAAGGACAGGAAACACTGAAGCTTTCTTT.

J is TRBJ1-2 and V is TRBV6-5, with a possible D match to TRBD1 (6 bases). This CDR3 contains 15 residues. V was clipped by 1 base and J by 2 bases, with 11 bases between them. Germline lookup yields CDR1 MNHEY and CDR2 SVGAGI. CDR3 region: CASSYWARGNYGYTF. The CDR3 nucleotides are TGTGCCAGCAGTTACTGGGCCAGGGGAAACTATGGCTACACCTTC.

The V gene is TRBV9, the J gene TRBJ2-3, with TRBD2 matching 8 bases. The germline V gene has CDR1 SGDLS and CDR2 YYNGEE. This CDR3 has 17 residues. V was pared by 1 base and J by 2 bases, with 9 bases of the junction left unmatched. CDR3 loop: CASSVNPGGGPTDTQYF. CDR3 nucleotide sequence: TGTGCCAGCAGCGTAAACCCGGGAGGGGGGCCCACAGATACGCAGTATTTT.

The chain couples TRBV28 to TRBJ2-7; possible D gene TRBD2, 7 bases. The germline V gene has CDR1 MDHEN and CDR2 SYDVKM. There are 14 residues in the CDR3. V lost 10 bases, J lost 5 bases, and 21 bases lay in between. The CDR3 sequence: CATFLVGAGDEQYF. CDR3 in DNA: TGTGCCACCTTCTTGGTGGGGGCGGGGGACGAGCAGTACTTC.

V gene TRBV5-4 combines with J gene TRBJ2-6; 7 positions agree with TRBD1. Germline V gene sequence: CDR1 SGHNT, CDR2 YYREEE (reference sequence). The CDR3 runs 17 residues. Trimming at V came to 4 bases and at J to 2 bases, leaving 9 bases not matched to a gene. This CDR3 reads CASSPNTGDAGANVLTF. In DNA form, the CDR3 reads TGTGCCAGCAGCCCCAATACAGGGGACGCTGGGGCCAACGTCCTGACTTTC.